The rows below give T cell receptor beta chains drawn from one sample of a study of control samples from healthy donors and cancer patients. Data came from immunoSEQ multiplex PCR; TCRdb stores just in-frame clones and leaves some out. The sample consists of under 450,000 clones, 90% of them appearing once. The sequenced sample consisted of PBMCs. The receptors come from a man between 35 and 55 years old with head and neck cancer. Each CDR3 is given with its conserved first and last residue. D genes are given only for firm matches. A row's size may be missing; if present it is once, few, many or a size class.

D,J,size,V,CDR3,DNA
.,TRBJ1-6,.,TRBV5-6,CASSLDSRDSPLHF,TGTGCCAGCAGCTTGGATTCTAGGGATTCACCCCTCCACTTT
.,TRBJ1-2,.,TRBV2,CASRLSEGDYGYTF,TGTGCCAGCAGGCTCAGCGAAGGGGACTATGGCTACACCTTC
TRBD2,TRBJ2-1,.,TRBV27,CASSSSSGGRGEQFF,TGTGCCAGCAGTTCCTCTAGCGGGGGGCGAGGGGAGCAGTTCTTC
.,TRBJ1-1,once,TRBV19,CASSVGPVNTEAFF,TGTGCCAGTAGTGTCGGACCGGTGAACACTGAAGCTTTCTTT
TRBD1,TRBJ1-1,.,TRBV7-8,CASSFQTGVRNTEAFF,TGTGCCAGCAGCTTCCAGACAGGGGTAAGGAACACTGAAGCTTTCTTT
.,TRBJ1-2,.,TRBV24-1,CATSDGTSNGYTF,TGTGCCACCAGTGACGGGACTTCAAATGGCTACACCTTC
.,TRBJ2-5,.,TRBV5-1,CASSRNLGTDAGETQYF,TGCGCCAGCAGCCGTAACCTTGGGACGGACGCAGGAGAGACCCAGTACTTC
.,TRBJ1-2,.,TRBV5-1,CASSPGTGTFF,TGCGCCAGCAGCCCCGGGACGGGGACCTTCTTC
.,TRBJ1-2,.,TRBV19,CASSIYRENYGYTF,TGTGCCAGTAGTATATACAGGGAAAACTATGGCTACACCTTC
.,TRBJ1-3,.,TRBV18,CASSPGRDGGNTIYF,TGTGCCAGCTCACCGGGAAGGGACGGCGGAAACACCATATATTTT
.,TRBJ1-1,.,TRBV11-2,CASSLDISRPTEAFF,TGTGCCAGCAGCTTAGACATAAGCAGGCCCACTGAAGCTTTCTTT
TRBD1,TRBJ2-7,.,TRBV2,CASSGTGTYEQYF,TGTGCCAGCAGTGGGACAGGAACCTACGAGCAGTACTTC
.,TRBJ1-1,.,TRBV6-2/TRBV6-3,CASSYTRLGNTEAFF,TGTGCCAGCAGTTACACCCGGTTAGGGAACACTGAAGCTTTCTTT
TRBD1,TRBJ2-7,.,TRBV27,CASSGGQSSYEQYF,TGTGCCAGCAGTGGGGGACAGAGCTCCTACGAGCAGTACTTC
.,TRBJ1-1,.,TRBV18,CASSPSTGNPEAFF,TGTGCCAGCTCACCTTCTACAGGGAACCCTGAAGCTTTCTTT
.,TRBJ1-4,.,TRBV5-1,CASSPGIADEKLFF,TGCGCCAGCAGCCCTGGGATCGCGGACGAAAAACTGTTTTTT
.,TRBJ2-7,.,TRBV6-5,CASRSGGKTYEQYF,TGTGCCAGCAGGTCAGGGGGGAAGACCTACGAGCAGTACTTC
.,TRBJ1-2,.,TRBV21-1,CASSKEAGVIYGYTF,TGTGCCAGCAGCAAAGAGGCAGGGGTCATCTATGGCTACACCTTC
.,TRBJ2-3,.,TRBV11-2,CASNPSVRRMGTDTQYF,TGTGCCAGCAACCCCTCCGTCCGGCGGATGGGAACAGATACGCAGTATTTT
.,TRBJ2-7,.,TRBV5-1,CASSLGTHRGSEQYF,TGCGCCAGCAGCTTAGGGACACACCGGGGGAGCGAGCAGTACTTC
.,TRBJ1-5,.,TRBV18,CASSDSAGSPQHF,TGTGCCAGCTCTGACTCGGCCGGGTCGCCCCAGCATTTT
.,TRBJ2-5,.,TRBV11-2,CASSLIRGGETQYF,TGTGCCAGCAGCTTAATCAGGGGCGGTGAGACCCAGTACTTC
.,TRBJ1-6,.,TRBV3-1/TRBV3-2,CASSQAESPLHF,TGTGCCAGCAGCCAAGCGGAGTCACCCCTCCACTTT